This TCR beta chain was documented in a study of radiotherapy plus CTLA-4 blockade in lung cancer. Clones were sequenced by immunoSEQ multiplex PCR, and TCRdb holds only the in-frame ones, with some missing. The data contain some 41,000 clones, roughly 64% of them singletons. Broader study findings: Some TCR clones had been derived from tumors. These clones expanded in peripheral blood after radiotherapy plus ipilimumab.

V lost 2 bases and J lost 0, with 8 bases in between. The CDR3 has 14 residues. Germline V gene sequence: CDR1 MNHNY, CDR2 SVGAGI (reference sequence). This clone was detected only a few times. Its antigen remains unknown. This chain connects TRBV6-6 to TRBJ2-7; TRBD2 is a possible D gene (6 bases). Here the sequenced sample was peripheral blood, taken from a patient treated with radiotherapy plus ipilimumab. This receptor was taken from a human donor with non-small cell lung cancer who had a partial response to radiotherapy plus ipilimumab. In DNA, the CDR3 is TGTGCCAGCAGTTACAGGAGGGGCTCCTACGAGCAGTACTTC. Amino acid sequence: CASSYRRGSYEQYF.